Below, 11 T cell receptor beta chains from the same sample are listed, as sequenced in a study of vaccination effects on CD4 cells after COVID-19. ViraFEST used viral peptide pools to expand antigen-specific CD4+ T cells before sequencing. CD4+ T cell isolation took place after less than 13 days of culture. Neither prior SARS-CoV-2 infection nor positive nucleocapsid antibodies were present in the vaccine recipients. No antigens are known for them. Sequencing was performed with immunoSEQ multiplex PCR; in TCRdb, only in-frame clones are kept and a portion is missing. The data show about 52,000 clones, approximately 75% seen once. The sample was CD4+ T cells from PBMCs cultured with HCoV-OC43 spike peptides, taken before COVID-19 vaccination. Specified subset: HCoV-OC43 spike overlapping peptide pool stimulation. The receptors were gathered from a human donor who received a COVID-19 vaccine.

This clone was observed a few times. The V and J genes are TRBV12-5 and TRBJ1-1; no definite D call. V dropped 6 bases and J dropped 3 bases, with 11 bases sitting between them. CDR1 and CDR2 from the germline V gene are LGHNT and FRNRAP. The CDR3 is 13 amino acids. The CDR3: CASGQGRYTEAFF. DNA for the CDR3: TGTGCTAGTGGCCAAGGACGGTACACTGAAGCTTTCTTT.

V is TRBV5-1 and J is TRBJ1-4, with TRBD1 as a possible D gene (6 bases). Germline CDR1 is SGHRS and CDR2 is YFSETQ. Trimming took 4 bases from V and 3 from J, leaving 16 bases between them. The CDR3 totals 16 residues. The CDR3 DNA is TGCGCCAGCAGCAAAAACAGGGTTGGAGCTAATGAAAAACTGTTTTTT. Amino acids: CASSKNRVGANEKLFF. Based on the CDR3 plus reference TRBV5-1 and TRBJ1-4, the full variable domain is KAGVTQTPRYLIKTRGQQVTLSCSPISGHRSVSWYQQTPGQGLQFLFEYFSETQRNKGNFPGRFSGRQFSNSRSEMNVSTLELGDSALYLCASSKNRVGANEKLFFGSGTQLSVL.

The rearrangement joins TRBV11-2 to TRBJ2-5; 8 bases match TRBD1. Per the germline V gene, CDR1 is SGHAT and CDR2 is FQNNGV. Trimming cost V 3 bases and J 5 bases; bases outside gene matches: 5. The CDR3 extends over 14 amino acids. Here the CDR3 reads CASSFATGDETQYF. The CDR3 DNA reads as TGTGCCAGCAGCTTCGCGACAGGGGACGAGACCCAGTACTTC.

This clone was seen a single time. V usage is TRBV18 and J usage is TRBJ2-2; D unclear. The CDR3 sequence is 13 residues long. V lost 3 bases and J 1 base, leaving 3 bases between the germline ends. CDR1 KGHSH and CDR2 LQKENI come from the germline V gene. Written as DNA, the CDR3 is TGTGCCAGCTCACCGGTGAACACCGGGGAGCTGTTTTTT. Translating gives CASSPVNTGELFF.

J is TRBJ1-1 and V is TRBV29-1; 10 bases align to TRBD1. V lost 7 bases to trimming and J lost 0 bases; unmatched junction nucleotides: 14. In germline, CDR1 is SQVTM, CDR2 ANQGSEA. The CDR3 loop spans 17 amino acids. The CDR3 sequence: CSAPSWPGQGMNTEAFF. The CDR3 bases are TGCAGCGCCCCCTCATGGCCGGGACAGGGGATGAACACTGAAGCTTTCTTT.

The chain joins TRBV9 to TRBJ1-2, with D unresolved. The length of the CDR3 is 13 residues. Germline V gives CDR1 SGDLS, CDR2 YYNGEE. V lost 4 bases and J lost 3, with 10 bases in between. DNA for the CDR3: TGTGCCAGCAGCTCATCCTGGGACTATGGCTACACCTTC. Amino acid sequence: CASSSSWDYGYTF.

The chain combines TRBV18 with TRBJ1-1, with D perhaps matching TRBD1 (5 bases). Between the trimmed V and J ends, which lost 3 bases and 3 bases, there was a span of 11 bases. The CDR3 totals 14 residues. Germline CDR1 reads KGHSH; CDR2 reads LQKENI. Written as DNA, the CDR3 is TGTGCCAGCTCACCTCAGGGAAGGGACACTGAAGCTTTCTTT. As protein: CASSPQGRDTEAFF.

V gene TRBV14 combines with J gene TRBJ1-3; perhaps TRBD1 as D (5 bases). V was shortened by 1 base and J by 0 bases, with 7 bases between the two germline ends. Germline lookup yields CDR1 SGHDN and CDR2 FVKESK. The CDR3 runs 15 residues. CDR3 in amino acids: CASSQAGTSGNTIYF. The CDR3 region has the DNA TGTGCCAGCAGCCAAGCAGGGACCTCTGGAAACACCATATATTTT.

The sample holds one count of this clone. J is TRBJ2-3 and V is TRBV3-1 (or the pseudogene TRBV3-2), with 10 positions matching TRBD1. Germline V lookup: CDR1 LGHDT, CDR2 YNNKEL (reference sequence). CDR3 length: 15 residues. J gave up 5 bases and V 4 bases, and 6 bases lay outside the gene matches. The CDR3 spells CASSPGTGVGDTQYF. CDR3 DNA: TGTGCCAGCAGCCCCGGGACAGGGGTGGGAGATACGCAGTATTTT.

This chain links TRBV6-2 or TRBV6-3 with TRBJ1-6, with no clear D. The germline V gene encodes CDR1 MNHEY and CDR2 SVGEGT. CDR3 size: 14 residues. V was shortened by 2 bases and J by 7 bases, with 9 bases between the two germline ends. This CDR3 is CASSYIGLNSPLHF. The CDR3 DNA sequence: TGTGCCAGCAGTTACATCGGTCTAAATTCACCCCTCCACTTT.

The chain has TRBV24-1 and TRBJ2-2, with D perhaps TRBD1 (5 bases). CDR1 is KGHDR, CDR2 SFDVKD, per germline. The CDR3 is 13 amino acids. V shed 6 bases and J shed 7 bases, with 11 bases lying between them. The CDR3 here is CATSKTVGGELFF. The CDR3 DNA sequence: TGTGCCACCAGTAAGACAGTAGGCGGGGAGCTGTTTTTT.